This is a list of T cell receptor beta chains from one sample in a study of technical replicates of blood from a handful of donors. TCRdb's copy holds only in-frame clones and misses some; the assay was immunoSEQ multiplex PCR. In the table there are about 83,000 clones, roughly 94% of which are singletons. Sequenced material: T cells isolated from PBMCs. These receptors all stem from a human donor in good health. Both conserved end residues are trimmed from each CDR3. The D gene is left open where the match is weak.

d_gene,v_gene,CDR3aa
.,TRBV6-1,ASSEAAGNRGYT
.,TRBV19,ATKQRQPQH
.,TRBV5-1,ASSLRSANEKLF
.,TRBV9,ASSPYGGSNQPQH
.,TRBV21-1,ASSPRGGREGLSPGELF
TRBD2,TRBV4-1,ASSQLAGGSYEQY
.,TRBV11-3,ASSLELADQETQY
TRBD2,TRBV28,ASSIGLAGGGDTQY
.,TRBV29-1,SVEEGRPYEQY
.,TRBV28,ASREGGWDTQY
TRBD1,TRBV7-3,ASSTRGGPSYEQY
TRBD1,TRBV19,ASRPGQVNTGELF
.,TRBV5-1,ASSLNPTLTYEQY
TRBD1,TRBV4-1,ASSQQDREGETQY
.,TRBV28,ASSLWFKGDKYSNQPQH
TRBD2,TRBV4-1,ASSQERLAGGNEQY
TRBD2,TRBV9,ASSPYLAGAVNEQF
.,TRBV11-3,ASSLGRAYEQY
TRBD2,TRBV4-1,ASSRGVQRGPYEQY
TRBD1,TRBV6-6,ASSYGGTGGDYGYT
.,TRBV6-1,ASSFGQVHGYT
TRBD2,TRBV9,ASSVAGEGYNEQF
.,TRBV5-6,ASSLGQWSTEAF
TRBD2,TRBV11-3,ASSVGFGGGRGNEQF
TRBD2,TRBV30,AWSVGTSGGAYNEQF
.,TRBV4-1,ASSQGLVETQY
TRBD1,TRBV27,ASSLYRGPEQY
.,TRBV28,ASHHAGVSQPQH
.,TRBV19,ASSNAAGPYGYT
.,TRBV4-1,ASSFPGTQSSGANVLT
TRBD2,TRBV5-1,ASSLGLAGGTDTQY
.,TRBV7-9,ASSFSGSPNEQY
TRBD1,TRBV9,ASSVRGVGTEAF
.,TRBV4-1,ASSQSWGGGDQPQH
TRBD1,TRBV19,ASKTSGTGPYEQY
.,TRBV4-1,ASSQVLVSETQY
.,TRBV7-9,ASSLGDSRIAYT
TRBD1,TRBV5-1,ASSSPGQGTDEQF
.,TRBV2,ASSGFRGYTEAF
.,TRBV19,ASSIRQMNTEAF
.,TRBV15,ATSRQGGPYEQY
.,TRBV9,ASSGQPNSPLH
.,TRBV27,ASSLRLASPGELF
TRBD1,TRBV27,ASSPLTGTSTIY
TRBD1,TRBV7-9,ASSLASRQGSFAEAF
TRBD2,TRBV7-2,ASRPGTSGGTDTQY
TRBD2,TRBV27,ASSLGAGGTQY
.,TRBV15,ATSRASTGVNGYT
.,TRBV7-2,ASSLQGGQETQY
TRBD1,TRBV6-1,ASNKDRGTSYEQY
.,TRBV19,ASSIALGMGTEAF
.,TRBV2,ASSGQPMQRYEQY
TRBD1,TRBV7-9,ASRGPGQGYEQY
.,TRBV19,ASRNSLNTEAF